These 13 T cell receptor beta chains were sequenced from one sample in a study of cytomegalovirus exposure and HLA in healthy donors. With 60 Vbeta and 13 Jbeta primers, the PCR was carried out. Libraries were prepared by immunoSEQ multiplex PCR; TCRdb keeps only in-frame clonotypes and omits some of them. The sample lists approximately 170,000 clones, 65% to 80% seen once, with about 4.5% in the top ten. The sequenced sample was PBMCs. The receptors were gathered from a man in his late teens or twenties in good health and CMV-seropositive.

This clone was counted a few times. The chain uses TRBV5-6 and TRBJ1-1; possible D gene TRBD1, 6 bases. Germline CDR1 reads SGHDT; CDR2 reads YYEEEE. The CDR3 runs to 14 residues. Trimming took 4 bases from V and 2 from J, leaving 12 bases between them. CDR3 coding DNA: TGTGCCAGCAGCCGCGGACAGAGTAACACTGAAGCTTTCTTT. It codes for CASSRGQSNTEAFF.

The J gene is TRBJ1-1, the V gene TRBV7-9, with D hard to call. Germline CDR1 and CDR2: SEHNR and FQNEAQ (reference sequence). CDR3 length: 13 amino acids. Trimming removed 3 bases from V and 3 bases from J, with 8 bases in between. The DNA for the CDR3 is TGTGCCAGCAGCTTCGGCGCGGACACTGAAGCTTTCTTT. It yields the protein CASSFGADTEAFF.

V and J are TRBV6-5 and TRBJ2-1; TRBD1 matches at 9 bases. With 6 bases clipped from V and 9 bases from J, the junction kept 9 bases outside the gene matches. CDR1 and CDR2 from the germline V gene are MNHEY and SVGAGI. This CDR3 spans 14 amino acids. The CDR3 nucleotides are TGTGCCAGCAGAGAGACAGGGGGGGAGGGTGAGCAGTTCTTC. Amino acids: CASRETGGEGEQFF.

The rearrangement links TRBV5-4 to TRBJ2-3; TRBD2 matches 9 bases. Looked up from germline, CDR1 is SGHNT and CDR2 is YYREEE (reference sequence). CDR3 size: 17 residues. Trimming took 4 bases from V and 1 from J; bases not matched to a gene: 10. The CDR3 is CASSPGSLAGGTDTQYF. For the CDR3, the DNA is TGTGCCAGCAGCCCCGGGAGTTTAGCGGGGGGCACAGATACGCAGTATTTT.

This chain joins TRBV6-5 and TRBJ1-4; D not certain. Per the germline V gene, CDR1 is MNHEY and CDR2 is SVGAGI. CDR3 length: 15 amino acids. Trimming cost V 0 bases and J 3 bases, with 8 bases left between them. CDR3 coding DNA: TGTGCCAGCAGTTACTCCCGGGGAGCTAATGAAAAACTGTTTTTT. It yields the protein CASSYSRGANEKLFF.

Remarks on this clone: Other DNA sequences in this sample translate to the same CDR3. The chain uses TRBV10-3 and TRBJ2-3; possible D gene TRBD1, 5 bases. The CDR3 covers 14 residues. Trimming cost V 8 bases and J 6 bases, with 18 bases left between them. Germline V gene data show CDR1 as ENHRY and CDR2 as SYGVKD. CDR3 DNA sequence: TGTGCCATCGGGGCGACTTTAGACACCGATACGCAGTATTTT. It is translated as CAIGATLDTDTQYF.

The chain couples TRBV4-2 to TRBJ1-1; possible D gene TRBD1, 6 bases. The CDR3 contains 14 residues. Trimming shortened V by 3 bases and J by 3 bases, and 11 bases separated the two germline ends. CDR1 is LGHNA and CDR2 is YNFKEQ in the germline V gene. CDR3 in DNA: TGTGCCAGCAGCCAGAGGGGGTGGGACACTGAAGCTTTCTTT. It specifies CASSQRGWDTEAFF.

The V call is TRBV18, the J call TRBJ1-2; perhaps TRBD1 as D (5 bases). This CDR3 region has 13 residues. Germline CDR1 is KGHSH and CDR2 is LQKENI. The ends were cut back, 6 bases at V and 2 bases at J, with 10 bases in the middle. The DNA of the CDR3 is TGTGCCAGCTCGCTAGACAGCAACTATGGCTACACCTTC. Its translation is CASSLDSNYGYTF.

The sample holds a few counts of this clone. The genes are TRBV23-1 and TRBJ2-7; D is unclear. TRBV23-1 has ORF status, its function being uncertain. V dropped 0 bases and J dropped 6 bases, with 9 bases sitting between them. This CDR3 region has 13 residues. CDR3 protein: CASSQSAGCEQYV. In DNA form, the CDR3 reads TGCGCCAGCAGTCAATCGGCAGGCTGCGAGCAGTACGTC.

The chain carries TRBV6-1 and TRBJ1-6; D gene uncertain. Trimming took off 3 bases at V and 9 bases at J, with 12 bases between the two ends. Germline-derived CDR1 and CDR2 are MNHNS and SASEGT. The CDR3 contains 14 residues. This CDR3 reads CASSEKGEASPLHF. Here the CDR3 DNA reads TGTGCCAGCAGTGAGAAGGGAGAGGCTTCACCCCTCCACTTT.

The chain joins TRBV6-5 to TRBJ2-1; possible D gene TRBD2, 6 bases. Per germline, CDR1 MNHEY and CDR2 SVGAGI. V was clipped by 11 bases and J by 6 bases, with 17 bases between them. The CDR3 is 13 residues long. CDR3 DNA sequence: TGTGCCGGCCGGGACTCGAGTACCAATGAGCAGTTCTTC. Translating it yields CAGRDSSTNEQFF.

The chain uses TRBV9 and TRBJ2-6, with D perhaps TRBD1 (6 bases). Trimming cost V 4 bases and J 0 bases, with 14 bases left between them. CDR1 SGDLS and CDR2 YYNGEE come from the germline V gene. This CDR3 contains 17 residues. The DNA for the CDR3 is TGTGCCAGCAGCCCTCCAACAGGGAGCTCTGGGGCCAACGTCCTGACTTTC. Protein product: CASSPPTGSSGANVLTF.

V and J are TRBV10-3 and TRBJ1-5; 7 nucleotides align to TRBD1. Trimming cost V 2 bases and J 2 bases; bases outside gene matches: 3. This CDR3 comprises 15 residues. Germline-derived CDR1 and CDR2 are ENHRY and SYGVKD. For the CDR3, the DNA is TGTGCCATCAGTGAGAGTGACAGGGGCAATCAGCCCCAGCATTTT. Protein sequence: CAISESDRGNQPQHF.